This passage covers 9 T cell receptor beta chains from one sample sequenced in a study of shared clonotypes between healthy human individuals. Terminally differentiated effector memory CD45RA+ cells were left out of the naive CD8 fraction, which was CD45RO-negative and positively selected for CCR7. The data were produced by immunoSEQ multiplex PCR, yet TCRdb's version contains in-frame clones alone and is incomplete. The repertoire has millions of clones, about 92% of them found once; the top ten carry roughly 1.8%. Input material: naive CD8+ T cells from PBMCs. The receptors come from a man younger than 30 in good health. Some clones in this sample may be carry-over from other donors' samples.

CDR3 amino acids: CASSADFTDTQYF. The CDR3, as DNA: TGTGCCAGCAGCGCGGACTTCACAGATACGCAGTATTTT. The J gene is TRBJ2-3, the V gene TRBV9; the D gene is possibly TRBD2 (5 bases). V lost 3 bases, J lost 2 bases, and 7 bases lay in between. The CDR3 sequence is 13 residues long. CDR1 is SGDLS, CDR2 YYNGEE, per germline.

The chain is built from TRBV30 and TRBJ2-7; D not certain. CDR3 length: 13 amino acids. The V and J ends lost 0 bases and 3 bases respectively, with 9 bases between them. The germline CDR1 and CDR2 sequences are GTSNPN and SVGIG (reference sequence). The CDR3 reads CAWSVVQIYEQYF. In DNA form, the CDR3 reads TGTGCCTGGAGTGTTGTCCAGATCTACGAGCAGTACTTC.

The table lists this clone with a few counts. The chain couples TRBV27 to TRBJ2-7; weak D call: TRBD2 (5 bases). Deletions cut 4 bases from V and 2 bases from J, with 9 bases between. The CDR3 length is 13 residues. Germline V lookup: CDR1 MNHEY, CDR2 SMNVEV (reference sequence). CDR3 residues: CASSSVGAYEQYF. DNA for the CDR3: TGTGCCAGCAGTTCAGTGGGAGCCTACGAGCAGTACTTC.

Concerning this clone itself: Sequence at one end of the junction differs from germline and may be a read error. This sequence joins TRBV28 and TRBJ2-7; D remains ambiguous. The CDR3 extends over 12 amino acids. Germline V gene sequence: CDR1 MDHEN, CDR2 SYDVKM. This chain's CDR3 is CASSFNGGSANF. The CDR3, as DNA: TGTGCCAGCAGTTTCAATGGCGGTTCCGCCAACTTC.

The chain carries TRBV29-1 and TRBJ2-7, with D possibly being TRBD1 or TRBD2 (5 bases each). V gave up 7 bases and J gave up 0 bases, with 16 bases separating them. This CDR3 region has 14 residues. The V gene's germline CDR1 is SQVTM and CDR2 ANQGSEA. DNA of the CDR3: TGCAGCGCCCAGCGGCAGGGTCCCTCCTACGAGCAGTACTTC. Translating gives CSAQRQGPSYEQYF.

The chain links TRBV6-1 to TRBJ2-3; possible D gene TRBD1, 5 bases. The CDR3 extends over 17 amino acids. V was trimmed by 2 bases and J by 2 bases, leaving 17 bases between them. Germline V gene lookup returns CDR1 MNHNS and CDR2 SASEGT. CDR3 sequence: CASSEYYRTSPTDTQYF. The CDR3 bases are TGTGCCAGCAGTGAATACTATCGGACAAGTCCCACAGATACGCAGTATTTT.

This chain uses TRBV28 with TRBJ1-2; possible D gene TRBD1, 5 bases. Deletions cut 1 base from V and 5 bases from J, with 11 bases between. The CDR3 has 14 residues. Germline V gives CDR1 MDHEN, CDR2 SYDVKM. In nucleotides, the CDR3 is TGTGCCAGCAGTTTATCCCGGCCAGGGTATGGCTACACCTTC. Its translation is CASSLSRPGYGYTF.

This clone appeared once. This chain connects TRBV13 to TRBJ2-7; 9 positions match TRBD1. The CDR3 consists of 15 residues. V lost 0 bases to trimming and J lost 6 bases; unmatched junction nucleotides: 6. From germline, CDR1 is PRHDT and CDR2 FYEKMQ (reference sequence). The CDR3, as DNA: TGTGCCAGCAGCTTAGGAGGTGACAGGGGGAGCGAGCAGTACTTC. The encoded protein is CASSLGGDRGSEQYF.

The V and J genes are TRBV6-5 and TRBJ2-1; 7 bases fit TRBD2. From germline, CDR1 is MNHEY and CDR2 SVGAGI. J gave up 5 bases and V 3 bases, and 7 bases lay outside the gene matches. CDR3 size: 15 residues. The CDR3 DNA sequence: TGTGCCAGCAGTTATGACGGGAGGTATGACAATGAGCAGTTCTTC. This encodes CASSYDGRYDNEQFF.